This TCR beta chain was identified in a study of blood T cell repertoires in COVID-19. Study processing details: Nucleated cell counts were estimated from reference gene primer amplification. This table comes from immunoSEQ multiplex PCR, and its TCRdb copy is limited to in-frame clones, with some not included. That table supplies the V and J calls and clone size; D and trimming were determined from the DNA. The table includes 200,000 to 250,000 clones, around nine tenths detected once. The junction had 7 bases not matched to a gene; V was cut back by 8 bases and J by 4 bases. This CDR3 spans 13 amino acids. CDR1 SGHTA and CDR2 FQGNSA come from the germline V gene.

Specimen: PBMCs or T cells enriched from blood (not recorded which). The chain joins TRBV7-2 to TRBJ1-2; 7 bases fit TRBD1. This TCR came from a man aged 25 to 40 who had recovered from COVID-19. Written as DNA, the CDR3 is TGTGCCAGCGGACTCCGGGACAGCTATGGCTACACCTTC. It is translated as CASGLRDSYGYTF. Together with reference TRBV7-2 and TRBJ1-2, the CDR3 gives the full variable domain: GAGVSQSPSNKVTEKGKDVELRCDPISGHTALYWYRQSLGQGLEFLIYFQGNSAPDKSGLPSDRFSAERTGGSVSTLTIQRTQQEDSAVYLCASGLRDSYGYTFGSGTRLTVV.